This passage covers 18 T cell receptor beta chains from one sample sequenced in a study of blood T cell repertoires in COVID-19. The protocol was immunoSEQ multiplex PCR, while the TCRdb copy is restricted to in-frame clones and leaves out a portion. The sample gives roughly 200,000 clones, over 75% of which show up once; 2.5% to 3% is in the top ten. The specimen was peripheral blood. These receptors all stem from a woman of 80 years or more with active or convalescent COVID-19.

In DNA, the CDR3 is TGCGCCAGCAGCCCCTCAGGTAGAACCAGGGTCCCGAACACCGGGGAGCTGTTTTTT. Translated: CASSPSGRTRVPNTGELFF. This chain links TRBV4-1 with TRBJ2-2; a weak D match, TRBD1 (5 bases). V shed 4 bases and J shed 0 bases, with 21 bases lying between them. The CDR3 has 19 residues. Germline loops: CDR1 MGHRA, CDR2 YSYEKL.

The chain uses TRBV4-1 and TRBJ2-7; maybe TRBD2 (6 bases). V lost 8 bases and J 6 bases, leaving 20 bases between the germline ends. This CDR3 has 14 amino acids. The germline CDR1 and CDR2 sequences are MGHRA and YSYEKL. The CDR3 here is CASSRDSGRSEQYF. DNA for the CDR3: TGCGCCAGCTCCCGGGACTCGGGCCGGAGCGAGCAGTACTTC.

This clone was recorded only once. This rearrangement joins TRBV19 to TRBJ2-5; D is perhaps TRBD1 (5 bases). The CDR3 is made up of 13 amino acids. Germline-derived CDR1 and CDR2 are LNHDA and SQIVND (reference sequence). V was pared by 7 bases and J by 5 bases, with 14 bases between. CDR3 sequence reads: CASTPGRWETQYF. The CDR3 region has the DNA TGTGCCAGTACCCCAGGGCGGTGGGAGACCCAGTACTTC.

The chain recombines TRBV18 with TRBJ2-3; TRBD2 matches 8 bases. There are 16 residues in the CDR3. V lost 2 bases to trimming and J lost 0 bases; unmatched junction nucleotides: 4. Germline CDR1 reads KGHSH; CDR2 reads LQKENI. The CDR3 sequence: CASSPLAGQSTDTQYF. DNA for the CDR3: TGTGCCAGCTCACCATTAGCGGGGCAAAGCACAGATACGCAGTATTTT.

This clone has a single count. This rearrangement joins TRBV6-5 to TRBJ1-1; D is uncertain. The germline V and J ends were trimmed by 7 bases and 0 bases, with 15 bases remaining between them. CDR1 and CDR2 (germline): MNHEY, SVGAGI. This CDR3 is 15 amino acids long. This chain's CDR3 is CASNTVQYMNTEAFF. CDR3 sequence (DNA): TGTGCCAGCAATACAGTTCAGTACATGAACACTGAAGCTTTCTTT.

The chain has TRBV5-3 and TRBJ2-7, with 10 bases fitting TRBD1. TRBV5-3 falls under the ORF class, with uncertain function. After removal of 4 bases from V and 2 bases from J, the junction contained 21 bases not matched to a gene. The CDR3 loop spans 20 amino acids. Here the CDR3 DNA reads TGTGCCAGAAGCCGAATTTGGGGACAGGGGACTATTTGGCAAACCTACGAGCAGTACTTC. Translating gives CARSRIWGQGTIWQTYEQYF.

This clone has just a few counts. CDR3 nucleotides: TGTGCCAGCAGTGCAGGGGGAAACGCTGGAAACACCATATATTTT. It translates to CASSAGGNAGNTIYF. The chain combines TRBV28 with TRBJ1-3; 7 bases map to TRBD1. CDR3 length: 15 amino acids. The V and J ends lost 5 bases and 2 bases, in that order; junction bases with no gene match: 6. In germline, CDR1 is MDHEN, CDR2 SYDVKM.

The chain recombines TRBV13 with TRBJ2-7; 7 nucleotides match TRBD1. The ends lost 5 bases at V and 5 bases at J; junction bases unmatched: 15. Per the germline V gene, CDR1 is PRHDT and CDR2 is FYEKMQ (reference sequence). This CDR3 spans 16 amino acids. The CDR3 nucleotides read TGTGCCAGCAGCCGAAGAACGACAGGGAAGCATGACGAGCAGTACTTC. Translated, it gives CASSRRTTGKHDEQYF.

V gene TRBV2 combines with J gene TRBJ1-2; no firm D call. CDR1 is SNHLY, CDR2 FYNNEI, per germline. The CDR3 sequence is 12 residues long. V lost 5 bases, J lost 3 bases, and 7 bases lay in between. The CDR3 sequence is CASSLGDYGYTF. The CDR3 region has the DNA TGTGCCAGCAGTTTAGGAGACTATGGCTACACCTTC.

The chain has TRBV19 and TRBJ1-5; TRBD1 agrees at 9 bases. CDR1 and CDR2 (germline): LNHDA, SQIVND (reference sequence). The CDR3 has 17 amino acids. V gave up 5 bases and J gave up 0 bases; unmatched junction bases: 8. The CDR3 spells CASSLPWTGVSNQPQHF. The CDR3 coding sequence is TGTGCCAGTAGTCTCCCTTGGACAGGGGTTAGCAATCAGCCCCAGCATTTT. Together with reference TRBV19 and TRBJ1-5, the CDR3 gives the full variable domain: DGGITQSPKYLFRKEGQNVTLSCEQNLNHDAMYWYRQDPGQGLRLIYYSQIVNDFQKGDIAEGYSVSREKKESFPLTVTSAQKNPTAFYLCASSLPWTGVSNQPQHFGDGTRLSIL.

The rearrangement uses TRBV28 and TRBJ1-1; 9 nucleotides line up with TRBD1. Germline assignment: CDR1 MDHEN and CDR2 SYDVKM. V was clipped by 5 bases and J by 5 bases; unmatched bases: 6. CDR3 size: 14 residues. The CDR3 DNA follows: TGTGCCAGCAGTAACAGGGGGCCTGGGACTGAAGCTTTCTTT. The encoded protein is CASSNRGPGTEAFF.

The CDR3 DNA reads as TGTGCCAGCAGTGAGGCCAGGGTAGATGGCTACACCTTC. This translates into CASSEARVDGYTF. V is TRBV2 and J is TRBJ1-2; D perhaps matches TRBD1 (5 bases). The CDR3 covers 13 residues. V was cut by 3 bases and J by 6 bases, with 11 bases left in between. The germline CDR1 and CDR2 sequences are SNHLY and FYNNEI.

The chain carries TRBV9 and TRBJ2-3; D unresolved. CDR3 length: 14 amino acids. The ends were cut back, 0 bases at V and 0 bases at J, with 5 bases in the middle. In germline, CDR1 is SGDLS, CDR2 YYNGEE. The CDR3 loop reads CASSVAVSTDTQYF. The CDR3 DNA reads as TGTGCCAGCAGCGTAGCGGTGAGCACAGATACGCAGTATTTT. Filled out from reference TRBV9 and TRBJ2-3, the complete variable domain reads DSGVTQTPKHLITATGQRVTLRCSPRSGDLSVYWYQQSLDQGLQFLIQYYNGEERAKGNILERFSAQQFPDLHSELNLSSLELGDSALYFCASSVAVSTDTQYFGPGTRLTVL.

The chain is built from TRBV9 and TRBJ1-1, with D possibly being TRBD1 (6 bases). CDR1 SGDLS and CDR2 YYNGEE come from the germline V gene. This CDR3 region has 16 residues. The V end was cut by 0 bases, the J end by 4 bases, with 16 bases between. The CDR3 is CASSVGPGEGSTEAFF. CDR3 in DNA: TGTGCCAGCAGCGTAGGTCCAGGGGAAGGAAGCACTGAAGCTTTCTTT. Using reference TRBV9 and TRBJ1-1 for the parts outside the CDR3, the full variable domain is DSGVTQTPKHLITATGQRVTLRCSPRSGDLSVYWYQQSLDQGLQFLIQYYNGEERAKGNILERFSAQQFPDLHSELNLSSLELGDSALYFCASSVGPGEGSTEAFFGQGTRLTVV.

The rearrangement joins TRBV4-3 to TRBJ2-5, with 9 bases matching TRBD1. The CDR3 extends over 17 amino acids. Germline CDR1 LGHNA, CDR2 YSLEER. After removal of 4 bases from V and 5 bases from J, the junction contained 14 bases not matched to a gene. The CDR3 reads CASSPTYLQGAGETQYF. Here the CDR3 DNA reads TGCGCCAGCAGCCCTACCTACCTACAGGGGGCAGGGGAGACCCAGTACTTC.

CDR3 bases: TGTGCCAGCAGTGAAGCGACGACAGGGCCATTCTATGGCTACACCTTC. This sequence encodes CASSEATTGPFYGYTF. The rearrangement uses TRBV2 and TRBJ1-2; 7 bases match TRBD1. Germline lookup yields CDR1 SNHLY and CDR2 FYNNEI. The CDR3 consists of 16 residues. The V and J ends lost 0 bases and 4 bases, in that order; junction bases with no gene match: 8.

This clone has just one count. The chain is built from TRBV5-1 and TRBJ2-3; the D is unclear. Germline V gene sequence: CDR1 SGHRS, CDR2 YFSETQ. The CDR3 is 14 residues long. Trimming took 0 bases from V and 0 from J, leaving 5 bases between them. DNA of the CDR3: TGCGCCAGCAGCTTGGCGGTAAGCACAGATACGCAGTATTTT. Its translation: CASSLAVSTDTQYF.

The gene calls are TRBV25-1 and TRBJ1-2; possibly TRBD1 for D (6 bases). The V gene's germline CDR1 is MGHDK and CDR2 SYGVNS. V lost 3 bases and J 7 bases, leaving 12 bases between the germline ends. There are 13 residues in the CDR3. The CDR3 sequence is CASSEVTGAGYTF. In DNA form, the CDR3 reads TGTGCCAGCAGTGAGGTGACAGGTGCTGGCTACACCTTC.